The 32 T cell receptor beta chains given below trace back to one sample, sequenced in a study of blood T cell repertoires in COVID-19. Some clones are missing from TCRdb's copy, which holds only in-frame ones; the method was immunoSEQ multiplex PCR. The top ten hold about 6% of the sample, which has approximately 350,000 clones, 80% to 90% seen once. The sequencing sample was made of peripheral blood. These TCRs come from a woman aged 45-60 years with COVID-19, enrolled during active disease.

The J gene is TRBJ1-1, the V gene TRBV6-5, with TRBD1 matching 12 bases. Trimming cost V 6 bases and J 4 bases; bases outside gene matches: 6. The CDR3 length is 15 residues. The germline V gene encodes CDR1 MNHEY and CDR2 SVGAGI. The CDR3 DNA reads TGTGCCAGCAGGGGGACAGGGGGCAGTTCCACTGAAGCTTTCTTT. Amino acids: CASRGTGGSSTEAFF.

The chain is built from TRBV30 and TRBJ1-5; D not resolved. V was pared by 0 bases and J by 2 bases, with 20 bases between. Germline V gives CDR1 GTSNPN, CDR2 SVGIG (reference sequence). CDR3 length: 18 residues. CDR3 DNA sequence: TGTGCCTGGAGTGTAATGGGCGTTCTTCTCCAGGGCAATCAGCCCCAGCATTTT. Residues: CAWSVMGVLLQGNQPQHF.

This chain connects TRBV19 to TRBJ2-2; 11 nucleotides line up with TRBD2. The germline V gene encodes CDR1 LNHDA and CDR2 SQIVND (reference sequence). The CDR3 covers 18 residues. The junction had 10 bases not matched to a gene; V was cut back by 6 bases and J by 1 base. The CDR3 sequence: CASRKHKGTSGNTGELFF. The DNA for the CDR3 is TGTGCCAGTAGAAAACATAAAGGGACTAGCGGGAACACCGGGGAGCTGTTTTTT.

Of note for this clone: Other nucleotide sequences from this sample produce the same CDR3. This chain connects TRBV4-1 to TRBJ1-2; D unclear. V dropped 0 bases and J dropped 1 base, with 6 bases sitting between them. The germline V gene has CDR1 MGHRA and CDR2 YSYEKL. The CDR3 extends over 14 amino acids. CDR3 sequence: CASSQDRGNYGYTF. Written as DNA, the CDR3 is TGCGCCAGCAGCCAAGACCGAGGTAACTATGGCTACACCTTC.

V is TRBV18 and J is TRBJ2-7; tentatively, D is TRBD2 (6 bases). This CDR3 contains 16 residues. Trimming cost V 2 bases and J 2 bases, with 16 bases left between them. Germline V lookup: CDR1 KGHSH, CDR2 LQKENI. Written as DNA, the CDR3 is TGTGCCAGCTCACCAGGACCGGCGACTAGACCCTACGAGCAGTACTTC. Encoded protein: CASSPGPATRPYEQYF.

The chain uses TRBV6-5 and TRBJ2-1; 9 positions agree with TRBD2. There are 16 residues in the CDR3. Germline V gene data show CDR1 as MNHEY and CDR2 as SVGAGI. Trimming at V came to 0 bases and at J to 8 bases, leaving 8 bases not matched to a gene. As DNA, the CDR3 is TGTGCCAGCAGTTACTCGGGGGCGGGAGGGTCCTATGAGCAGTTCTTC. Protein product: CASSYSGAGGSYEQFF.

The rearrangement joins TRBV2 to TRBJ2-7; a possible D gene is TRBD1 (5 bases). V shed 6 bases and J shed 3 bases, with 12 bases lying between them. CDR3 length: 13 residues. The V gene's germline CDR1 is SNHLY and CDR2 FYNNEI. The CDR3 region is CASSPRRVYEQYF. The CDR3 region has the DNA TGTGCCAGCAGCCCCCGCAGGGTCTACGAGCAGTACTTC.

The chain is built from TRBV19 and TRBJ2-3; 8 bases align to TRBD2. This CDR3 has 14 residues. Germline assignment: CDR1 LNHDA and CDR2 SQIVND (reference sequence). The ends lost 5 bases at V and 4 bases at J; junction bases unmatched: 5. The CDR3 DNA is TGTGCCAGTAGTGTAGCGGGGAGCTCAGATACGCAGTATTTT. Amino acid sequence: CASSVAGSSDTQYF. The full variable domain, completed using reference TRBV19 and TRBJ2-3, is DGGITQSPKYLFRKEGQNVTLSCEQNLNHDAMYWYRQDPGQGLRLIYYSQIVNDFQKGDIAEGYSVSREKKESFPLTVTSAQKNPTAFYLCASSVAGSSDTQYFGPGTRLTVL.

The chain links TRBV19 to TRBJ2-2; 10 bases map to TRBD1. Germline V CDR1 and CDR2: LNHDA, SQIVND (reference sequence). J gave up 5 bases and V 1 base, and 1 base lay outside the gene matches. The CDR3 contains 15 residues. The DNA of the CDR3 is TGTGCCAGTAGTATAGGGGGACAGGGGACCGGGGAGCTGTTTTTT. It specifies CASSIGGQGTGELFF.

DNA for the CDR3: TGTGCCAGCAGCCCCTTTAGGGGGTGGAATCAAAACATTCAGTACTTC. Residues: CASSPFRGWNQNIQYF. V gene TRBV7-9 combines with J gene TRBJ2-4; weak D call: TRBD1 (6 bases). Per germline, CDR1 SEHNR and CDR2 FQNEAQ (reference sequence). V lost 5 bases and J 5 bases, leaving 19 bases between the germline ends. This CDR3 is 16 amino acids long.

V usage is TRBV3-1 (or the pseudogene TRBV3-2) and J usage is TRBJ2-5; tentative D call: TRBD2 (6 bases). V shed 1 base and J shed 6 bases, with 24 bases lying between them. The germline CDR1 and CDR2 sequences are LGHDT and YNNKEL (reference sequence). This CDR3 is built from 18 residues. In nucleotides, the CDR3 is TGTGCCAGCAGCCAAGTAACGGAGGGCCTTAATTCACAAAAGACCCAGTACTTC. It codes for CASSQVTEGLNSQKTQYF.

This chain uses TRBV27 with TRBJ2-7; 8 bases fit TRBD1. Per the germline V gene, CDR1 is MNHEY and CDR2 is SMNVEV (reference sequence). The CDR3 runs to 14 residues. The V segment lost 5 bases and the J segment 7 bases; nucleotides outside the gene matches: 10. The CDR3 reads CASSVQGASGEQYF. The DNA for the CDR3 is TGTGCCAGCAGTGTCCAGGGGGCGTCCGGTGAGCAGTACTTC.

The chain has TRBV5-6 and TRBJ1-2; TRBD1 aligns across 12 bases. The CDR3 totals 15 residues. Germline CDR1 reads SGHDT; CDR2 reads YYEEEE. V shed 3 bases and J 7 bases; nucleotides not matched to a gene: 7. The CDR3 coding sequence is TGTGCCAGCAGCTCCCCGGGACAGGGGGCTTTTGGCTACACCTTC. It yields the protein CASSSPGQGAFGYTF.

This sequence joins TRBV27 and TRBJ2-7, with a weak D call TRBD1 (6 bases). This CDR3 has 15 residues. The germline V gene encodes CDR1 MNHEY and CDR2 SMNVEV (reference sequence). V was clipped by 3 bases and J by 1 base, with 13 bases between them. The DNA of the CDR3 is TGTGCCAGCAGTTTGATGGGGCAGGGGTCCTACGAGCAGTACTTC. Its translation: CASSLMGQGSYEQYF.

This chain connects TRBV11-1 to TRBJ2-7; 7 nucleotides agree with TRBD1. The CDR3 contains 14 residues. The germline gives CDR1 SGHAT, CDR2 FQDESV (reference sequence). V shed 7 bases, J shed 1 base, and the junction held 7 bases outside the gene matches. The CDR3 loop is CASNPGTVSYEQYF. The DNA for the CDR3 is TGTGCCAGCAACCCGGGGACAGTGTCCTACGAGCAGTACTTC.

V and J are TRBV2 and TRBJ2-1, with 8 bases that match TRBD2. CDR3 length: 15 amino acids. V shed 7 bases and J 9 bases; nucleotides not matched to a gene: 14. Germline V gives CDR1 SNHLY, CDR2 FYNNEI. The CDR3, as DNA: TGTGCCAGCAAACGACGGGGGGGGACCCTATCTGAGCAGTTCTTC. Its translation is CASKRRGGTLSEQFF.

The gene calls are TRBV4-1 and TRBJ1-2; D call uncertain. CDR3 length: 13 residues. Germline V gene sequence: CDR1 MGHRA, CDR2 YSYEKL. V gave up 4 bases and J gave up 8 bases, with 14 bases separating them. The CDR3 DNA reads TGCGCCAGCAGCCTCGAAGCGCTTAGGGGCTACACCTTC. Its protein product is CASSLEALRGYTF.

The chain employs TRBV20-1 and TRBJ2-1; 11 bases fit TRBD2. The CDR3 has 15 residues. Germline CDR1 is DFQATT and CDR2 is SNEGSKA (reference sequence). The trim removed 5 bases at V and 0 bases at J, leaving 3 bases unmatched. The CDR3 is CSAGGLAGSYNEQFF. In DNA form, the CDR3 reads TGCAGTGCTGGTGGACTAGCGGGCTCCTACAATGAGCAGTTCTTC.

The J gene is TRBJ2-7, the V gene TRBV12-5, with D possibly being TRBD2 (5 bases). The CDR3 is made up of 16 amino acids. Between the trimmed V and J ends, which lost 3 bases and 0 bases, there was a span of 15 bases. Germline V CDR1 and CDR2: LGHNT, FRNRAP. The CDR3 DNA follows: TGTGCTAGTGGTTTCCCCGGGGAGACCAGCTCCTACGAGCAGTACTTC. It translates to CASGFPGETSSYEQYF.

The rearrangement joins TRBV6-1 to TRBJ2-7; 8 nucleotides match TRBD2. Germline-derived CDR1 and CDR2 are MNHNS and SASEGT. The CDR3 consists of 14 residues. Trimming took 3 bases from V and 4 from J; bases not matched to a gene: 5. CDR3 sequence: CASSESGSIYEQYF. The CDR3 DNA is TGTGCCAGCAGTGAGAGCGGGAGTATTTACGAGCAGTACTTC.

V gene TRBV9 combines with J gene TRBJ1-1; TRBD1 matches at 8 bases. Germline-derived CDR1 and CDR2 are SGDLS and YYNGEE. The CDR3 consists of 15 residues. V was pared by 0 bases and J by 6 bases, with 7 bases of the junction left unmatched. For the CDR3, the DNA is TGTGCCAGCAGCGTAGCTACCGGACAGGGTTCTGAAGCTTTCTTT. Its translation: CASSVATGQGSEAFF.

The chain carries TRBV11-2 and TRBJ1-2; D not resolved. The CDR3 loop spans 15 amino acids. V lost 3 bases, J lost 2 bases, and 13 bases lay in between. Germline values: CDR1 SGHAT, CDR2 FQNNGV. CDR3 bases: TGTGCCAGCAGCTTTTTGTCCACAGTCAACTATGGCTACACCTTC. Translated: CASSFLSTVNYGYTF.

The rearrangement uses TRBV19 and TRBJ1-4, with 8 bases identical to TRBD1. Trimming cost V 4 bases and J 6 bases; bases outside gene matches: 4. The CDR3 has 14 amino acids. Per the germline V gene, CDR1 is LNHDA and CDR2 is SQIVND (reference sequence). CDR3 sequence: CASSTTGGDEKLFF. Here the CDR3 DNA reads TGTGCCAGTAGTACCACAGGGGGGGATGAAAAACTGTTTTTT. Using reference TRBV19 and TRBJ1-4 for the parts outside the CDR3, the full variable domain is DGGITQSPKYLFRKEGQNVTLSCEQNLNHDAMYWYRQDPGQGLRLIYYSQIVNDFQKGDIAEGYSVSREKKESFPLTVTSAQKNPTAFYLCASSTTGGDEKLFFGSGTQLSVL.

This clone showed up just a few times. The chain carries TRBV28 and TRBJ1-1; TRBD1 agrees at 12 bases. CDR1 and CDR2 (germline): MDHEN, SYDVKM. J gave up 9 bases and V 4 bases, and 15 bases lay outside the gene matches. This CDR3 comprises 17 residues. CDR3 loop: CASSSRPGTGGVAQAFF. The CDR3 DNA is TGTGCCAGCAGTTCCCGTCCCGGGACAGGGGGCGTGGCTCAAGCTTTCTTT.

V usage is TRBV11-3 and J usage is TRBJ2-7; 7 bases fit TRBD1. The CDR3 runs to 12 residues. Germline values: CDR1 SGHNT, CDR2 YENEEA. V was clipped by 2 bases and J by 6 bases; unmatched bases: 1. DNA of the CDR3: TGTGCCAGCAGCTTAAGGACAGGCGAGCAGTACTTC. Its translation is CASSLRTGEQYF.

The CDR3 nucleotides read TGTGCCAGCAGCTCAGGGATTAGCAATCAGCCCCAGCATTTT. It codes for CASSSGISNQPQHF. The chain couples TRBV5-4 to TRBJ1-5; maybe TRBD1 (5 bases). CDR1 SGHNT and CDR2 YYREEE come from the germline V gene (reference sequence). V shed 3 bases and J shed 0 bases, with 7 bases lying between them. This CDR3 has 14 residues. The variable domain in full, with the rest retrieved from reference TRBV5-4 and TRBJ1-5, is ETGVTQSPTHLIKTRGQQVTLRCSSQSGHNTVSWYQQALGQGPQFIFQYYREEENGRGNFPPRFSGLQFPNYSSELNVNALELDDSALYLCASSSGISNQPQHFGDGTRLSIL.

V usage is TRBV3-1 (or the pseudogene TRBV3-2) and J usage is TRBJ2-7, with a tentative D call TRBD2 (6 bases). The CDR3 consists of 11 residues. The germline V gene has CDR1 LGHDT and CDR2 YNNKEL (reference sequence). Here the CDR3 reads CASRGNDEQYF. As DNA, the CDR3 is TGTGCTTCTCGCGGGAACGACGAGCAGTACTTC.

This rearrangement joins TRBV27 to TRBJ2-7; 10 positions match TRBD2. The CDR3 is 16 residues long. V gave up 0 bases and J gave up 8 bases; unmatched junction bases: 10. Germline V gives CDR1 MNHEY, CDR2 SMNVEV (reference sequence). CDR3 coding DNA: TGTGCCAGCAGTTTATCCGTCCCTAGCGGGAGCCCCAAGCAGTACTTC. Its translation is CASSLSVPSGSPKQYF.

CDR3 nucleotide sequence: TGTGCCAGCAGCGCTTTTCCAAGGACAGCCCGATACGAGCAGTACTTC. Protein sequence: CASSAFPRTARYEQYF. The chain combines TRBV7-9 with TRBJ2-7; D perhaps matches TRBD1 (6 bases). Germline V gene sequence: CDR1 SEHNR, CDR2 FQNEAQ (reference sequence). The CDR3 contains 16 residues. The V end was cut by 5 bases, the J end by 4 bases, with 21 bases between. Combining the CDR3 with reference TRBV7-9 and TRBJ2-7 gives the whole variable domain DTGVSQNPRHKITKRGQNVTFRCDPISEHNRLYWYRQTLGQGPEFLTYFQNEAQLEKSRLLSDRFSAERPKGSFSTLEIQRTEQGDSAMYLCASSAFPRTARYEQYFGPGTRLTVT.

In its sample, this clone was seen once. The gene calls are TRBV5-1 and TRBJ2-6; 8 bases agree with TRBD1. After removal of 3 bases from V and 0 bases from J, the junction contained 5 bases not matched to a gene. Per germline, CDR1 SGHRS and CDR2 YFSETQ. The CDR3 sequence is 17 residues long. CDR3 protein: CASSSGTGLSGANVLTF. For the CDR3, the DNA is TGCGCCAGCAGCTCCGGGACAGGTCTCTCTGGGGCCAACGTCCTGACTTTC. Together with reference TRBV5-1 and TRBJ2-6, the CDR3 gives the full variable domain: KAGVTQTPRYLIKTRGQQVTLSCSPISGHRSVSWYQQTPGQGLQFLFEYFSETQRNKGNFPGRFSGRQFSNSRSEMNVSTLELGDSALYLCASSSGTGLSGANVLTFGAGSRLTVL.

The chain employs TRBV30 and TRBJ1-5; 7 bases align to TRBD1. Germline V gene sequence: CDR1 GTSNPN, CDR2 SVGIG (reference sequence). The CDR3 totals 14 residues. The trim removed 3 bases at V and 2 bases at J, leaving 4 bases unmatched. CDR3: CAWRDRFGNQPQHF. CDR3 nucleotide sequence: TGTGCCTGGAGGGACAGGTTTGGCAATCAGCCCCAGCATTTT.

This rearrangement joins TRBV7-2 to TRBJ1-4; D gene unclear. The CDR3 covers 12 residues. Trimming pared 6 bases from V and 13 bases from J, leaving 15 bases between. Per germline, CDR1 SGHTA and CDR2 FQGNSA. CDR3 DNA sequence: TGTGCCAGCAGTCAGCCCCCCCGGGGACTGTTTTTT. Translating it yields CASSQPPRGLFF.